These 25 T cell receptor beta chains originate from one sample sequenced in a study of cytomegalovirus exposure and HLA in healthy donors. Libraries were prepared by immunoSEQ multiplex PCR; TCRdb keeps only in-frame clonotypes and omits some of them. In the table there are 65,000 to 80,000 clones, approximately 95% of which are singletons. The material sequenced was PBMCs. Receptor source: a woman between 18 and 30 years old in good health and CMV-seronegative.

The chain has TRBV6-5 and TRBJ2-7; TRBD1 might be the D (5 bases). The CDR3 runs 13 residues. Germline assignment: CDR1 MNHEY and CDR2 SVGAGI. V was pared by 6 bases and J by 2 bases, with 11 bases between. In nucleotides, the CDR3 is TGTGCCAGCAGGACGGACACCCCCTACGAGCAGTACTTC. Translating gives CASRTDTPYEQYF.

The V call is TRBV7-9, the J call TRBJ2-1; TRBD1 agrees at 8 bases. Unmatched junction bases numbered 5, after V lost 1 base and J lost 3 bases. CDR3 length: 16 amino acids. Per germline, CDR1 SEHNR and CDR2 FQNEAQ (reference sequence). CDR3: CASSLVDRGRYNEQFF. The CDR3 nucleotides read TGTGCCAGCAGCTTAGTCGACAGGGGCCGCTACAATGAGCAGTTCTTC.

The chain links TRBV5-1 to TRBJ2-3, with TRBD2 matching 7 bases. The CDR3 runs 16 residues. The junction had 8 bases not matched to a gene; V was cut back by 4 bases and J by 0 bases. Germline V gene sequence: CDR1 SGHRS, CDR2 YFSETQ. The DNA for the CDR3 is TGCGCCAGCAGCCGGGGGGAGGGGTCAAGCACAGATACGCAGTATTTT. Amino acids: CASSRGEGSSTDTQYF. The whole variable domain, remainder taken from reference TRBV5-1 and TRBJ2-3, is KAGVTQTPRYLIKTRGQQVTLSCSPISGHRSVSWYQQTPGQGLQFLFEYFSETQRNKGNFPGRFSGRQFSNSRSEMNVSTLELGDSALYLCASSRGEGSSTDTQYFGPGTRLTVL.

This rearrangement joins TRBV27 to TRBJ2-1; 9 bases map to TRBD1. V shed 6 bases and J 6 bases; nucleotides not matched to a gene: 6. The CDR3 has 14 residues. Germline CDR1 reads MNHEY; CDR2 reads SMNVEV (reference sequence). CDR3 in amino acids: CASRLWGQGNEQFF. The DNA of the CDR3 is TGTGCCAGCAGACTTTGGGGACAGGGCAATGAGCAGTTCTTC.

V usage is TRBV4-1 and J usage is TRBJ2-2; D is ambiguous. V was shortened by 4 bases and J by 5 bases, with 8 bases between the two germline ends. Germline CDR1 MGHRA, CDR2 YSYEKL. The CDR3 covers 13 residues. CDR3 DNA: TGCGCCAGCAGCCCGCTGAGGACCGGGGAGCTGTTTTTT. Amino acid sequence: CASSPLRTGELFF.

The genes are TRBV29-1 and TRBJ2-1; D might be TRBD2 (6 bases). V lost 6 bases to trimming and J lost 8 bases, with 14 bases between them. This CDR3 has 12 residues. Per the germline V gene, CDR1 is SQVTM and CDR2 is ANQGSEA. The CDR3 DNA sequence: TGCAGCGTATACCTAGCGTCCCATGAGCAGTTCTTC. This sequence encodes CSVYLASHEQFF.

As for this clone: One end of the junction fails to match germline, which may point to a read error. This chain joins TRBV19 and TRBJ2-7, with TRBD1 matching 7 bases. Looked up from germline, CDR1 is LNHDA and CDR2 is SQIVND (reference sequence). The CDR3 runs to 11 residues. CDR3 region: CASSRGTAWVF. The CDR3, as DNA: TGTGCCAGTAGTAGAGGGACAGCGTGGGTCTTC.

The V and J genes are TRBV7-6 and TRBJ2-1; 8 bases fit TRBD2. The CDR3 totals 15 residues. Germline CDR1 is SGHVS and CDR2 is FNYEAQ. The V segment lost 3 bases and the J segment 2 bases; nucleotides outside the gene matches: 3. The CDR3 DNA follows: TGTGCCAGCAGCTTCGGGGGGGCAACCTACAATGAGCAGTTCTTC. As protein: CASSFGGATYNEQFF.

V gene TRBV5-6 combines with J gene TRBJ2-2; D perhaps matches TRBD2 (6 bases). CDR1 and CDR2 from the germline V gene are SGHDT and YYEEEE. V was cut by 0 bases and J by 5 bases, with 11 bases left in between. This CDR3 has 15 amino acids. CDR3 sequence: CASSLVPSATGELFF. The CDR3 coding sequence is TGTGCCAGCAGCTTGGTTCCTAGCGCAACCGGGGAGCTGTTTTTT.

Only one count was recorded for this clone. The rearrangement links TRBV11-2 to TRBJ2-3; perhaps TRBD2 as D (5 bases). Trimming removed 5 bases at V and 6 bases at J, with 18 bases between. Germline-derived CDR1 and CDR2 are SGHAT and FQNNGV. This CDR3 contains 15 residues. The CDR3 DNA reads TGTGCCAGCAGCCTTGGCTCTAGCAATCCGGATACGCAGTATTTT. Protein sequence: CASSLGSSNPDTQYF.

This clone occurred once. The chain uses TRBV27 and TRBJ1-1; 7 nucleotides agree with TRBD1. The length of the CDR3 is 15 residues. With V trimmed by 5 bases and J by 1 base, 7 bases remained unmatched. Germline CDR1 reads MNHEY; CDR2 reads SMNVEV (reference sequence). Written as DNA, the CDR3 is TGTGCCAGCAGTGGGCGGACAGGACCGAACACTGAAGCTTTCTTT. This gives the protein CASSGRTGPNTEAFF.

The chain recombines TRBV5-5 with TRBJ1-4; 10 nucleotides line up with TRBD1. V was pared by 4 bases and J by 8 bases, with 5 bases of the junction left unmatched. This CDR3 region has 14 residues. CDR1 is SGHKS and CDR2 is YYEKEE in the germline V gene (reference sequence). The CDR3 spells CASSEDRGLEKLFF. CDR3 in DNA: TGTGCCAGCAGCGAAGACAGGGGGCTAGAAAAACTGTTTTTT.

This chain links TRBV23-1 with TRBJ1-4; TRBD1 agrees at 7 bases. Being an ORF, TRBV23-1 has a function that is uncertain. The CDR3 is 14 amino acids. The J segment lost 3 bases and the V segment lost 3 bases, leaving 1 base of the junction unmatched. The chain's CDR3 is CASSQDRSNEKLFF. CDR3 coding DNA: TGCGCCAGCAGTCAGGACAGGTCTAATGAAAAACTGTTTTTT.

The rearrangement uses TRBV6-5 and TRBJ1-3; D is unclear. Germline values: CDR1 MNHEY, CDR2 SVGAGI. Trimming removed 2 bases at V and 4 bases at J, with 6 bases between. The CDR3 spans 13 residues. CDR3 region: CASSYREGNTIYF. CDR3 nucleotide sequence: TGTGCCAGCAGTTACCGGGAGGGAAACACCATATATTTT.

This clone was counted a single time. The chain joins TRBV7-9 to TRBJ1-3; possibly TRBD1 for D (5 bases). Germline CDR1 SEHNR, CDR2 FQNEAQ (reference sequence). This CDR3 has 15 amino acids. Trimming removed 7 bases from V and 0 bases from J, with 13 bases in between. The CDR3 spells CASTTDLPSGNTIYF. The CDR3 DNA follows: TGTGCCAGCACGACAGATCTACCCTCTGGAAACACCATATATTTT.

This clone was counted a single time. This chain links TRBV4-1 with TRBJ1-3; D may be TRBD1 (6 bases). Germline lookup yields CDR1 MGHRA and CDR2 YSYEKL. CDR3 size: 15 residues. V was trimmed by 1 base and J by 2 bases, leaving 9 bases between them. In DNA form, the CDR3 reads TGCGCCAGCAGCCAAGGCCCAGGGGCTGGAAACACCATATATTTT. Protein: CASSQGPGAGNTIYF.

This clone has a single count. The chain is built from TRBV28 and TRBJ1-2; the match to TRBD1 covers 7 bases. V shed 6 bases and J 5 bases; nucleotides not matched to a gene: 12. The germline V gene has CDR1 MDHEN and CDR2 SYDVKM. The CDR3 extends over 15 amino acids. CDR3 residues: CASRPAFGTAYGYTF. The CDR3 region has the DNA TGTGCCAGCAGGCCTGCCTTCGGGACAGCTTATGGCTACACCTTC.

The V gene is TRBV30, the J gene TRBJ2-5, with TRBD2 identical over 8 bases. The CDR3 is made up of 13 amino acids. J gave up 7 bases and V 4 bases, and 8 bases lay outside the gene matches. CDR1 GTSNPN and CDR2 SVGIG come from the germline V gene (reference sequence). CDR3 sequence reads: CAWTTGLEGTQYF. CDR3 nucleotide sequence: TGTGCCTGGACAACGGGACTAGAGGGGACCCAGTACTTC.

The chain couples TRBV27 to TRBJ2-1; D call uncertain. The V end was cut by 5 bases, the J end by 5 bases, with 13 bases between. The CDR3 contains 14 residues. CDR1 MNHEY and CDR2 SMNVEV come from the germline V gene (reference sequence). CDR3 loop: CASSQRQLDNEQFF. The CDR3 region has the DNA TGTGCCAGCAGTCAACGACAACTGGACAATGAGCAGTTCTTC.

The CDR3 protein is CASSLARVPNSPLHF. DNA for the CDR3: TGTGCCAGCAGCTTAGCGAGAGTTCCCAATTCACCCCTCCACTTT. The V call is TRBV7-8, the J call TRBJ1-6; D is ambiguous. CDR1 is SGHVS and CDR2 is FQNEAQ in the germline V gene. The length of the CDR3 is 15 residues. The V end was cut by 0 bases, the J end by 7 bases, with 10 bases between.

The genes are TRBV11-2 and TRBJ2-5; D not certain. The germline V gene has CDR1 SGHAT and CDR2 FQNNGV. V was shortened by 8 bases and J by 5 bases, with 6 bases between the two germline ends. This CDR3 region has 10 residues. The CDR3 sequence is CASGKETQYF. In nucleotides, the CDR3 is TGTGCCAGCGGCAAGGAGACCCAGTACTTC. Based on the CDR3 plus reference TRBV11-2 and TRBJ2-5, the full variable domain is EAGVAQSPRYKIIEKRQSVAFWCNPISGHATLYWYQQILGQGPKLLIQFQNNGVVDDSQLPKDRFSAERLKGVDSTLKIQPAKLEDSAVYLCASGKETQYFGPGTRLLVL.

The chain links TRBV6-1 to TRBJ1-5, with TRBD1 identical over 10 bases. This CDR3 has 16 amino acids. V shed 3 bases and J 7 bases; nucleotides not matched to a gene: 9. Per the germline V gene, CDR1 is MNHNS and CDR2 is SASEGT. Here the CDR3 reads CASSEQSGQGYQPQHF. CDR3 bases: TGTGCCAGCAGTGAGCAATCGGGACAGGGGTACCAGCCCCAGCATTTT.

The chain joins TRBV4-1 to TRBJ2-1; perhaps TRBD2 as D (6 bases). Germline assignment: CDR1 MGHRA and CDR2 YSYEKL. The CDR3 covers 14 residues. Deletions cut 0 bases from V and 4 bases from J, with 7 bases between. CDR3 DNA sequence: TGCGCCAGCAGCCAAGATCGGGAGTACAATGAGCAGTTCTTC. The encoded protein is CASSQDREYNEQFF.

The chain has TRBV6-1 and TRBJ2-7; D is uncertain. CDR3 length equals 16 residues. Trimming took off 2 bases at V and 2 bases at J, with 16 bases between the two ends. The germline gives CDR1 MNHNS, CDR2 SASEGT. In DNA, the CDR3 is TGTGCCAGCAGTGAATCGCGTCTTATGAATACCTACGAGCAGTACTTC. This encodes CASSESRLMNTYEQYF.

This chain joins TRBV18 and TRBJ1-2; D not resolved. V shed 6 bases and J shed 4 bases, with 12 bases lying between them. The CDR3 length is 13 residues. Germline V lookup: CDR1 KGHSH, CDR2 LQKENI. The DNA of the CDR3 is TGTGCCAGCTCCCTCCCCGACACCTATGGCTACACCTTC. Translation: CASSLPDTYGYTF.